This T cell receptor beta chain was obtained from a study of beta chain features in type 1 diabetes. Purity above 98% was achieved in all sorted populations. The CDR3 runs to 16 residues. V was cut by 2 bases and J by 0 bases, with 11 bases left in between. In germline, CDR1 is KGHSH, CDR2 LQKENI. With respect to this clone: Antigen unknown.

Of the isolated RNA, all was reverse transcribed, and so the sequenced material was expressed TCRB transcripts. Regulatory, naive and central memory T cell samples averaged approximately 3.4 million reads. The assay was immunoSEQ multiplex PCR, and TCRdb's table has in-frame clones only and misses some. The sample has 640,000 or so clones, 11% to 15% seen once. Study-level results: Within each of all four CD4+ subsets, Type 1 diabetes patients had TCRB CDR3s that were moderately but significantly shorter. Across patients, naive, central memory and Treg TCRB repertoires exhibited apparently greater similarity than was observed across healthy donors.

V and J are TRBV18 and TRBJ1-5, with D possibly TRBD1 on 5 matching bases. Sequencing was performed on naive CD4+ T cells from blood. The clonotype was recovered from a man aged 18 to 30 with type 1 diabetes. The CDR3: CASSPFDSNSNQPQHF. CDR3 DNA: TGTGCCAGCTCACCATTTGACAGCAATAGCAATCAGCCCCAGCATTTT.